The T cell receptor beta chain described here comes from a study of technical replicates of blood from a handful of donors. This clone was picked up one time. The germline V gene encodes CDR1 LNHDA and CDR2 SQIVND (reference sequence). The V end was cut by 8 bases, the J end by 7 bases, with 11 bases between. The CDR3 is 12 residues long. Measured with immunoSEQ multiplex PCR; TCRdb has only the in-frame clones, and not every one. The sample carries 95,000 or so clones, about 95% recorded once. The J gene is TRBJ1-4, the V gene TRBV19, with a tentative D call TRBD1 (6 bases). The TCR was taken from a human donor in good health. Material for sequencing was T cells isolated from PBMCs. This chain's CDR3 is CASGQGSEKLFF. CDR3 nucleotides: TGTGCCAGTGGGCAGGGGAGTGAAAAACTGTTTTTT.